Each of the 24 T cell receptor beta chains below was sequenced from the same sample in a study of T cells in Graves' hyperthyroidism and ophthalmopathy. Template material for amplifying TCR beta CDR3 regions consisted of RNA transcripts. First-round RT-PCR with HTBI primers amplified the TCR CDR3 region. TCRdb recomputed calls from the multiplex PCR reads with MiXCR, one row per CDR3 protein. The sample lists 250,000 to 400,000 distinct CDR3 sequences; roughly an eighth were seen once. Sequenced input: blood. The receptor source for this set is a woman aged 40-49 years with Graves' ophthalmopathy.

The table lists this clonotype with many counts. The junction does not match germline at one end; this may be a read error. V gene TRBV9 combines with J gene TRBJ1-1; possible D gene TRBD1, 6 bases. CDR1 SGDLS and CDR2 YYNGEE come from the germline V gene. The CDR3 sequence is 13 residues long. For the CDR3, the DNA is TGTGCCAGCAGCGAAAACAGGGACACCGAAGCTTTCTTT. Protein sequence: CASSENRDTEAFF.

This clonotype was seen many times. V is TRBV24-1 and J is TRBJ2-7, with 10 bases matching TRBD2. J lost 4 bases, V lost 5 bases, and 10 bases had no gene match. Germline lookup yields CDR1 KGHDR and CDR2 SFDVKD. There are 16 residues in the CDR3. The DNA for the CDR3 is TGTGCCACCAGTGGTATAGCGGGGGGCTTCGGGTACGAGCAGTACTTC. This sequence encodes CATSGIAGGFGYEQYF.

There are many counts of this clonotype. The chain recombines TRBV12-3 or TRBV12-4 with TRBJ2-7, with a weak D call TRBD2 (8 bases). The germline V and J ends were trimmed by 6 bases and 3 bases, with 18 bases remaining between them. The CDR3 consists of 15 residues. The CDR3 spells CASSQGGGRFYEQYF. For the CDR3, the DNA is TGTGCCAGCAGCCAGGGGGGCGGGAGGTTCTACGAGCAGTACTTC.

This clonotype has only a few counts. Possible read error: a much larger clone is one base away. V gene TRBV6-1 combines with J gene TRBJ2-5, with 14 bases matching TRBD2. The CDR3 sequence is 17 residues long. Germline lookup yields CDR1 MNHNS and CDR2 SASEGT. The CDR3 nucleotides are TGTGCCAGCAGTAAGACTAGCGGGGGGGTGTACCAAGAGACCCGGTACTTC. It yields the protein CASSKTSGGVYQETRYF.

The J gene is TRBJ2-2, the V gene TRBV9; 12 bases agree with TRBD2. The CDR3 has 17 amino acids. Trimming cost V 4 bases and J 3 bases; bases outside gene matches: 7. Germline V gives CDR1 SGDLS, CDR2 YYNGEE. The DNA for the CDR3 is TGTGCCAGCAGCCCGATTGGACTAGCGGGGCACACCGGGGAGCTGTTTTTT. Translating gives CASSPIGLAGHTGELFF.

This clonotype came up a few times. The junction does not match germline at one end; this may be a read error. The chain links TRBV20-1 to TRBJ2-5; D remains ambiguous. This CDR3 has 15 residues. Germline CDR1 DFQATT, CDR2 SNEGSKA (reference sequence). CDR3 bases: TGCAGTGTATACCCCAGTAGTAAAAACCAGGAGACCCAGTACTTC. It translates to CSVYPSSKNQETQYF.

This clonotype has ten or more counts. The chain employs TRBV12-3 or TRBV12-4 and TRBJ2-1; no clear D. This CDR3 has 11 amino acids. Trimming left V 5 bases short and J 6 bases short, with 5 bases between. The chain's CDR3 is CASSPLNEQFF. The DNA of the CDR3 is TGTGCCAGCAGTCCCCTCAATGAGCAGTTCTTC.

This clonotype was observed many times. This chain links TRBV30 with TRBJ2-3; D may correspond to TRBD1 or TRBD2 (5 bases each). The CDR3 has 13 amino acids. The germline V gene encodes CDR1 GTSNPN and CDR2 SVGIG (reference sequence). V was trimmed by 3 bases and J by 3 bases, leaving 10 bases between them. The CDR3: CAWRRGMTDTQYF. CDR3 coding DNA: TGTGCCTGGAGGAGGGGAATGACAGATACGCAGTATTTT.

This clonotype was detected many times. The chain links TRBV27 to TRBJ2-2; D may correspond to TRBD1 or TRBD2 (7 bases each). The CDR3 length is 16 residues. In germline, CDR1 is MNHEY, CDR2 SMNVEV (reference sequence). V was cut by 5 bases and J by 3 bases, with 16 bases left in between. In DNA, the CDR3 is TGTGCCAGCAGTCGCATCTCAGGGGGGGACACCGGGGAGCTGTTTTTT. This codes for CASSRISGGDTGELFF.

The chain combines TRBV10-1 with TRBJ2-3; 8 positions match TRBD2. Trimming took 5 bases from V and 2 from J; bases not matched to a gene: 12. Germline V lookup: CDR1 WNHNN, CDR2 SYGVQD (reference sequence). The CDR3 is 17 residues long. The CDR3 DNA follows: TGCGCCAGCAGTCCCTCGACTAGCGCGAAATTCACAGATACGCAGTATTTT. This sequence encodes CASSPSTSAKFTDTQYF.

This clonotype has a count of ten or more. V and J are TRBV27 and TRBJ2-5; D is ambiguous. Germline loops: CDR1 MNHEY, CDR2 SMNVEV (reference sequence). The CDR3 consists of 14 residues. The V end was cut by 6 bases, the J end by 3 bases, with 14 bases between. In nucleotides, the CDR3 is TGTGCCAGCAGAGCCTCCGGGCCTAAAGAGACCCAGTACTTC. Amino acid sequence: CASRASGPKETQYF.

Ten or more counts support this clonotype. This chain joins TRBV20-1 and TRBJ1-5, with TRBD1 identical over 8 bases. CDR1 and CDR2 (germline): DFQATT, SNEGSKA (reference sequence). Trimming at V came to 1 base and at J to 4 bases, leaving 3 bases not matched to a gene. This CDR3 spans 14 amino acids. CDR3 sequence (DNA): TGCAGTGCTAGAGGGGACAGGAGGAATCAGCCCCAGCATTTT. Its translation: CSARGDRRNQPQHF.

This clonotype was found a few times. The CDR3 bases are TGTGCCAGCAGCTTCTTAGGACAGGGGGCGGGCGGCTACACCTTC. This translates into CASSFLGQGAGGYTF. The rearrangement links TRBV13 to TRBJ1-2, with TRBD1 matching 11 bases. Germline V gene sequence: CDR1 PRHDT, CDR2 FYEKMQ (reference sequence). V lost 3 bases to trimming and J lost 8 bases; unmatched junction nucleotides: 8. The CDR3 extends over 15 amino acids.

This clonotype was counted only a few times. V usage is TRBV27 and J usage is TRBJ2-1, with 13 positions matching TRBD2. This CDR3 has 16 amino acids. Losses at the gene ends were 7 bases for V and 8 bases for J; bases not matched to a gene: 11. Germline loops: CDR1 MNHEY, CDR2 SMNVEV (reference sequence). Here the CDR3 DNA reads TGTGCCAGCATTCGAACTAGCGGGAGGGCCATGTATGAGCAGTTCTTC. This codes for CASIRTSGRAMYEQFF.

This clonotype was counted at least ten times. The chain has TRBV6-5 and TRBJ1-1; no reliable D call. The germline V and J ends were trimmed by 0 bases and 1 base, with 6 bases remaining between them. CDR1 and CDR2 from the germline V gene are MNHEY and SVGAGI. The CDR3 is 14 amino acids. The CDR3 DNA reads as TGTGCCAGCAGTTACTCTTCCAGGAACACTGAAGCTTTCTTT. Translated: CASSYSSRNTEAFF.

The V call is TRBV5-1, the J call TRBJ1-6, with no clear D. Trimming left V 2 bases short and J 9 bases short, with 9 bases between. The germline V gene encodes CDR1 SGHRS and CDR2 YFSETQ. The CDR3 length is 13 residues. CDR3 protein: CASSLTAVSPLHF. The DNA of the CDR3 is TGCGCCAGCAGCTTAACGGCGGTTTCACCCCTCCACTTT.

This clonotype was counted ten times or more. In DNA form, the CDR3 reads TGTGCCAGCCACCAGGGGCGTGGCGAGCAGTACTTC. It yields the protein CASHQGRGEQYF. The chain uses TRBV12-3 or TRBV12-4 and TRBJ2-7; D is perhaps TRBD1 (6 bases). CDR3 size: 12 residues. V was cut by 8 bases and J by 6 bases, with 14 bases left in between.

At least ten counts were recorded for this clonotype. The rearrangement uses TRBV5-1 and TRBJ1-4, with TRBD1 matching 10 bases. CDR3 length: 17 residues. Trimming took 4 bases from V and 7 from J; bases not matched to a gene: 13. Germline V gives CDR1 SGHRS, CDR2 YFSETQ. DNA of the CDR3: TGCGCCAGCAGCCCCGGGACAGGGGTAAAGAGACGTGAAAAACTGTTTTTT. It is translated as CASSPGTGVKRREKLFF.

This clonotype was counted many times. The chain combines TRBV7-9 with TRBJ1-2; D perhaps matches TRBD1 (6 bases). Looked up from germline, CDR1 is SEHNR and CDR2 is FQNEAQ (reference sequence). V dropped 1 base and J dropped 1 base, with 7 bases sitting between them. The CDR3 covers 14 residues. The CDR3 nucleotides read TGTGCCAGCAGCTTAGAGGGGGATAACTATGGCTACACCTTC. Amino acid sequence: CASSLEGDNYGYTF.

This clonotype was picked up many times. V usage is TRBV27 and J usage is TRBJ2-5; D uncertain. The CDR3 contains 11 residues. Per germline, CDR1 MNHEY and CDR2 SMNVEV (reference sequence). Trimming removed 8 bases at V and 9 bases at J, with 13 bases between. As DNA, the CDR3 is TGTGCCAGCCCTCCTCTACGGGCCCAGTACTTC. This gives the protein CASPPLRAQYF.

This clonotype has just a few counts. The chain joins TRBV10-1 to TRBJ2-3, with unresolved D. This CDR3 is 16 amino acids long. V dropped 0 bases and J dropped 6 bases, with 16 bases sitting between them. Looked up from germline, CDR1 is WNHNN and CDR2 is SYGVQD (reference sequence). The CDR3 nucleotides read TGCGCCAGCAGTGAGTCCCCCTCAATCCCCCGGGATACGCAGTATTTT. It yields the protein CASSESPSIPRDTQYF.

This clonotype occurred many times. The V gene is TRBV27, the J gene TRBJ2-2; unclear D gene. Germline lookup yields CDR1 MNHEY and CDR2 SMNVEV (reference sequence). The CDR3 runs to 13 residues. V lost 6 bases and J 6 bases, leaving 11 bases between the germline ends. This chain's CDR3 is CASSPLRPGELFF. Written as DNA, the CDR3 is TGTGCCAGCAGCCCACTTAGACCCGGGGAGCTGTTTTTT.

This chain links TRBV18 with TRBJ1-1; D is unclear. Looked up from germline, CDR1 is KGHSH and CDR2 is LQKENI. The CDR3 runs to 18 residues. Deletions cut 5 bases from V and 2 bases from J, with 24 bases between. The CDR3 bases are TGTGCCAGCTCATCCCAGGCCAAGGGCCCAGGTCCTAACACTGAAGCTTTCTTT. Translation gives CASSSQAKGPGPNTEAFF.

This clonotype was seen ten or more times. CDR3 amino acids: CASSLTSDEQYF. The DNA for the CDR3 is TGTGCCAGCAGCTTGACTAGCGACGAGCAGTACTTC. The V and J genes are TRBV11-2 and TRBJ2-7, with 8 bases lining up with TRBD2. The V segment lost 3 bases and the J segment 5 bases; nucleotides outside the gene matches: 0. This CDR3 spans 12 amino acids. The V gene's germline CDR1 is SGHAT and CDR2 FQNNGV. The entire variable domain, with the rest obtained from reference TRBV11-2 and TRBJ2-7, is as follows: EAGVAQSPRYKIIEKRQSVAFWCNPISGHATLYWYQQILGQGPKLLIQFQNNGVVDDSQLPKDRFSAERLKGVDSTLKIQPAKLEDSAVYLCASSLTSDEQYFGPGTRLTVT.